The 13 T cell receptor beta chains in this list originate from one sample, sequenced in a study of blood T cell repertoires in COVID-19. Using immunoSEQ multiplex PCR, the repertoire was profiled, and TCRdb retains in-frame clones only, with some absent. Among 55,000 to 75,000 clones listed, 70% to 90% were seen once. Material for sequencing was peripheral blood. The receptors here all came from a man in his forties or fifties with acute or convalescent COVID-19.

This clone was detected a few times. V is TRBV27 and J is TRBJ1-2; TRBD1 aligns across 7 bases. CDR3 length: 15 amino acids. Germline CDR1 MNHEY, CDR2 SMNVEV (reference sequence). V lost 4 bases, J lost 0 bases, and 5 bases stayed unmatched. CDR3 region: CASSSGTDANYGYTF. CDR3 DNA sequence: TGTGCCAGCAGTTCCGGGACAGATGCTAACTATGGCTACACCTTC.

The J gene is TRBJ2-7, the V gene TRBV30; possibly TRBD1 for D (6 bases). The CDR3 sequence is 14 residues long. CDR1 is GTSNPN, CDR2 SVGIG, per germline (reference sequence). The V end was cut by 2 bases, the J end by 5 bases, with 16 bases between. The CDR3 reads CAWSRPGQSHEQYF. The CDR3 bases are TGTGCCTGGAGTAGACCGGGACAATCCCACGAGCAGTACTTC.

This sequence joins TRBV11-2 and TRBJ1-2; a weak D match, TRBD1 (6 bases). CDR1 is SGHAT, CDR2 FQNNGV, per germline. Trimming pared 3 bases from V and 6 bases from J, leaving 11 bases between. CDR3 length: 13 residues. The CDR3 spells CASSFTGFDGYTF. The CDR3 DNA reads TGTGCCAGCAGCTTCACAGGGTTCGATGGCTACACCTTC. Together with reference TRBV11-2 and TRBJ1-2, the CDR3 gives the full variable domain: EAGVAQSPRYKIIEKRQSVAFWCNPISGHATLYWYQQILGQGPKLLIQFQNNGVVDDSQLPKDRFSAERLKGVDSTLKIQPAKLEDSAVYLCASSFTGFDGYTFGSGTRLTVV.

The chain joins TRBV7-8 to TRBJ1-6; D is possibly TRBD1 (6 bases). Trimming shortened V by 6 bases and J by 0 bases, and 21 bases separated the two germline ends. Germline CDR1 SGHVS, CDR2 FQNEAQ. This CDR3 region has 19 residues. This chain's CDR3 is CASRPPLGAQSSYNSPLHF. The CDR3 DNA sequence: TGTGCCAGCAGGCCCCCTTTGGGGGCCCAGAGCTCCTATAATTCACCCCTCCACTTT. Using reference TRBV7-8 and TRBJ1-6 for the parts outside the CDR3, the full variable domain is GAGVSQSPRYKVAKRGQDVALRCDPISGHVSLFWYQQALGQGPEFLTYFQNEAQLDKSGLPSDRFFAERPEGSVSTLKIQRTQQEDSAVYLCASRPPLGAQSSYNSPLHFGNGTRLTVT.

The genes are TRBV28 and TRBJ1-2, with 8 nucleotides matching TRBD1. Germline values: CDR1 MDHEN, CDR2 SYDVKM. The CDR3 extends over 14 amino acids. The V and J ends lost 6 bases and 8 bases, in that order; junction bases with no gene match: 11. CDR3 in amino acids: CASRWRDRSYGYTF. CDR3 sequence (DNA): TGTGCCAGCAGGTGGAGGGACAGGAGTTACGGCTACACCTTC.

This clone was counted only a few times. The chain couples TRBV5-1 to TRBJ1-1, with 7 bases fitting TRBD1. Germline trimming cut 4 bases from V and 0 bases from J; bases unmatched to any gene: 9. The CDR3 is 16 residues long. Germline CDR1 is SGHRS and CDR2 is YFSETQ. This CDR3 is CASSLPGGPMNTEAFF. DNA for the CDR3: TGCGCCAGCAGCCTTCCAGGGGGACCAATGAACACTGAAGCTTTCTTT.

This chain connects TRBV6-1 to TRBJ2-3, with TRBD1 identical over 9 bases. Trimming took 1 base from V and 4 from J; bases not matched to a gene: 0. Germline V lookup: CDR1 MNHNS, CDR2 SASEGT. This CDR3 spans 14 amino acids. CDR3 nucleotides: TGTGCCAGCAGTGAAGGACAGGGGGCAGATACGCAGTATTTT. As protein: CASSEGQGADTQYF.

J is TRBJ2-5 and V is TRBV5-6; D remains unclear. The CDR3 has 13 residues. Per germline, CDR1 SGHDT and CDR2 YYEEEE. Deletions cut 0 bases from V and 2 bases from J, with 5 bases between. The CDR3 DNA is TGTGCCAGCAGCTTGGTACAGCAAGAGACCCAGTACTTC. Translation: CASSLVQQETQYF.

The genes are TRBV5-4 and TRBJ2-7, with 8 bases lining up with TRBD1. Losses at the gene ends were 0 bases for V and 3 bases for J; bases not matched to a gene: 5. This CDR3 is built from 15 residues. Germline CDR1 is SGHNT and CDR2 is YYREEE (reference sequence). The CDR3 spells CASSLDPGGGYEQYF. The CDR3 DNA follows: TGTGCCAGCAGCTTGGATCCAGGGGGCGGCTACGAGCAGTACTTC.

The chain has TRBV25-1 and TRBJ1-5, with TRBD1 identical over 7 bases. Germline values: CDR1 MGHDK, CDR2 SYGVNS. The CDR3 is 17 residues long. Germline trimming cut 9 bases from V and 2 bases from J; bases unmatched to any gene: 16. The CDR3 sequence is CASSVRGLRLGNQPQHF. CDR3 nucleotides: TGTGCCAGTTCCGTTAGGGGGCTAAGGCTAGGCAATCAGCCCCAGCATTTT. Full variable domain (missing parts from reference TRBV25-1 and TRBJ1-5): EADIYQTPRYLVIGTGKKITLECSQTMGHDKMYWYQQDPGMELHLIHYSYGVNSTEKGDLSSESTVSRIRTEHFPLTLESARPSHTSQYLCASSVRGLRLGNQPQHFGDGTRLSIL.

The V call is TRBV4-1, the J call TRBJ1-4, with 8 bases aligning to TRBD1. V gave up 5 bases and J gave up 6 bases; unmatched junction bases: 8. CDR3 length equals 15 residues. Per germline, CDR1 MGHRA and CDR2 YSYEKL. CDR3 sequence: CASSAPGGADEKLFF. CDR3 nucleotides: TGCGCCAGCAGCGCCCCAGGGGGCGCCGATGAAAAACTGTTTTTT.

This clone showed up just once. The chain uses TRBV28 and TRBJ1-2; 10 nucleotides align to TRBD1. J was trimmed by 3 bases and V by 4 bases; bases with no gene match: 8. The CDR3 extends over 16 amino acids. Germline CDR1 reads MDHEN; CDR2 reads SYDVKM. CDR3 sequence: CASSSLGDRGDYGYTF. DNA of the CDR3: TGTGCCAGCAGTTCACTGGGGGACAGGGGAGACTATGGCTACACCTTC.

The chain couples TRBV6-6 to TRBJ2-7, with 8 bases identical to TRBD1. Germline values: CDR1 MNHNY, CDR2 SVGAGI (reference sequence). CDR3 length: 15 amino acids. V lost 5 bases and J lost 6; bases outside the gene matches: 12. CDR3 nucleotides: TGTGCCAGCAGTACGCCCGGGACAGGCCTTTCCGAGCAGTACTTC. Its translation: CASSTPGTGLSEQYF.